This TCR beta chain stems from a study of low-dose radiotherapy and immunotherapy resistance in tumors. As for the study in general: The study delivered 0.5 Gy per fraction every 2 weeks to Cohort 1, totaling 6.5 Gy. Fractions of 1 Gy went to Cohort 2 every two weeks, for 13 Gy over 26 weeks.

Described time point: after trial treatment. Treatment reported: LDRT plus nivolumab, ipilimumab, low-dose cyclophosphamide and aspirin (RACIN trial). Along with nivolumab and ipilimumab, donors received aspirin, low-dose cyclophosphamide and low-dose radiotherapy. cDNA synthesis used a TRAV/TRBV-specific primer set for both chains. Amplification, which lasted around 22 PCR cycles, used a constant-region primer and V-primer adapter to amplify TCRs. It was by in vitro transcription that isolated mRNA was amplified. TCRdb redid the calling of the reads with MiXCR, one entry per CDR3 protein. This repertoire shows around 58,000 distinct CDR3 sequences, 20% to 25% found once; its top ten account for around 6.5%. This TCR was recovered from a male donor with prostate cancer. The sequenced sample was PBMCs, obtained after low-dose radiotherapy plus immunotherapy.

The CDR3 sequence: CASSEYGGFYGYTF. CDR3 coding DNA: TGTGCCAGCAGTGAATATGGGGGGTTTTATGGCTACACCTTC. The genes are TRBV25-1 and TRBJ1-2, with a weak D call TRBD1 (5 bases). V lost 0 bases and J 5 bases, leaving 10 bases between the germline ends. Germline V CDR1 and CDR2: MGHDK, SYGVNS. CDR3 length: 14 amino acids.